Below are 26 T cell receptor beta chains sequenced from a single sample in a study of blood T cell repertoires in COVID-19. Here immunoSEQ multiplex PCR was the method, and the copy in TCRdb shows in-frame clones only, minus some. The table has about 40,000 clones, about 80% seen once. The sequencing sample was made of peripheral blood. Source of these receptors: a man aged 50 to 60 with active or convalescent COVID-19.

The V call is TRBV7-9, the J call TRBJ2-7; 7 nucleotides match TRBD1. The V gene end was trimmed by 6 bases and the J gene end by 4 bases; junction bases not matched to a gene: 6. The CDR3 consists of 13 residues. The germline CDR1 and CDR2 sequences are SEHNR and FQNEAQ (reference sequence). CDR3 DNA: TGTGCCAGCAGTTGGAGACAGGGTTACGAGCAGTACTTC. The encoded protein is CASSWRQGYEQYF. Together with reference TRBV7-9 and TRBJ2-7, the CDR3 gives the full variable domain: DTGVSQNPRHKITKRGQNVTFRCDPISEHNRLYWYRQTLGQGPEFLTYFQNEAQLEKSRLLSDRFSAERPKGSFSTLEIQRTEQGDSAMYLCASSWRQGYEQYFGPGTRLTVT.

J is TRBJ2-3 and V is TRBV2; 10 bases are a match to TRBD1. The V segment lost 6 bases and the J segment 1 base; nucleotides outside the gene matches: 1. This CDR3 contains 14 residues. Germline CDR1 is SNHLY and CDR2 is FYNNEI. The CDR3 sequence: CASRTGGGTDTQYF. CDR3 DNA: TGTGCCAGCAGGACAGGGGGCGGCACAGATACGCAGTATTTT. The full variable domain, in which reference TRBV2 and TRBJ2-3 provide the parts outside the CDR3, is EPEVTQTPSHQVTQMGQEVILRCVPISNHLYFYWYRQILGQKVEFLVSFYNNEISEKSEIFDDQFSVERPDGSNFTLKIRSTKLEDSAMYFCASRTGGGTDTQYFGPGTRLTVL.

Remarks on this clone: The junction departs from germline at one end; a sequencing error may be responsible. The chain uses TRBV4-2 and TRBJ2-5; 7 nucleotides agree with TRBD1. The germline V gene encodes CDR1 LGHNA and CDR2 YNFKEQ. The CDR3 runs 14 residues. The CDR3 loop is CASSQGTAEETQYF. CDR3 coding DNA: TGTGCCAGCAGTCAAGGGACAGCGGAAGAGACCCAGTACTTC.

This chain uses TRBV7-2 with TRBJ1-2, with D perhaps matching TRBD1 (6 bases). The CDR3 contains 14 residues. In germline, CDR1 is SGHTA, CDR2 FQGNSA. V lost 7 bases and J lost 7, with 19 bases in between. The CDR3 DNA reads TGTGCCAGCATCCAAGATACAGGGATAGGTGGCTACACCTTC. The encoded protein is CASIQDTGIGGYTF.

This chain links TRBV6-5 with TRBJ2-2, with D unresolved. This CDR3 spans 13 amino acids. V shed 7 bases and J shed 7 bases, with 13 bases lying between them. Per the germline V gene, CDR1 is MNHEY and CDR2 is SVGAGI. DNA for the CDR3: TGTGCCAGCATCCCCCAAACGGGCGGGGAGCTGTTTTTT. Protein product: CASIPQTGGELFF.

The CDR3 reads CAISESKEGTRRNEQFF. CDR3 in DNA: TGTGCCATCAGTGAGTCGAAGGAGGGGACTAGGAGGAATGAGCAGTTCTTC. The chain employs TRBV10-3 and TRBJ2-1; 8 bases match TRBD2. Germline V gene sequence: CDR1 ENHRY, CDR2 SYGVKD. This CDR3 is 17 amino acids long. V shed 0 bases, J shed 7 bases, and the junction held 11 bases outside the gene matches.

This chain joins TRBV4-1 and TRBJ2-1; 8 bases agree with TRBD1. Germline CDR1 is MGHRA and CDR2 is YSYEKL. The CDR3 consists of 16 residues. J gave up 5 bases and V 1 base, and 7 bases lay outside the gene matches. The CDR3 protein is CASSQVLRTGHNEQFF. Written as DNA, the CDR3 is TGCGCCAGCAGCCAAGTACTTCGGACAGGGCACAATGAGCAGTTCTTC.

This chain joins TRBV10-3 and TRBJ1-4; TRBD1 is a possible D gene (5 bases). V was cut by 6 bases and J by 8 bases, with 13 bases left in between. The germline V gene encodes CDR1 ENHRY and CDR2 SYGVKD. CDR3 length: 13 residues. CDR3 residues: CAIRSDMGEKLFF. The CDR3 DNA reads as TGTGCCATCAGATCGGACATGGGGGAAAAACTGTTTTTT.

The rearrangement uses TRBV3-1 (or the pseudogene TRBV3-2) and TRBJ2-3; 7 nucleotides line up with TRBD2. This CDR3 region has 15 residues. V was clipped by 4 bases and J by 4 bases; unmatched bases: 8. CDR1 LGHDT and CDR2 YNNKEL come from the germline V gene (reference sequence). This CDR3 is CASSPWAGVSDTQYF. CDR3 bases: TGTGCCAGCAGCCCCTGGGCGGGGGTGTCAGATACGCAGTATTTT.

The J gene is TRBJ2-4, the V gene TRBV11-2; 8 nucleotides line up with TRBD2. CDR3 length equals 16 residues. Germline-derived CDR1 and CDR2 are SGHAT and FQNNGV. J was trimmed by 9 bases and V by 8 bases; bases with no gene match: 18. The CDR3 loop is CASATGGFGSAAIQYF. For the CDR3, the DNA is TGTGCCAGCGCCACGGGGGGGTTTGGCAGTGCGGCCATTCAGTACTTC.

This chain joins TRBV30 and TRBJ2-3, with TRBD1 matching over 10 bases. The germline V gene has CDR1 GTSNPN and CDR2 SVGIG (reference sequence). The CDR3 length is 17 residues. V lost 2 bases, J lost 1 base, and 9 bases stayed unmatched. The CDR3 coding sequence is TGTGCCTGGAGTCCTGAGACAGGGGGCGCAGGCACAGATACGCAGTATTTT. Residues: CAWSPETGGAGTDTQYF.

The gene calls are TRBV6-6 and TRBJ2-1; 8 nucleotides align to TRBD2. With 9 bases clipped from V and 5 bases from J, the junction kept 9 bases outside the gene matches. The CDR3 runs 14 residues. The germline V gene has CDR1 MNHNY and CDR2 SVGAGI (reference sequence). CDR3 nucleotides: TGTGCCAGTGGAGAGAGCGGGGGACACAATGAGCAGTTCTTC. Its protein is CASGESGGHNEQFF.

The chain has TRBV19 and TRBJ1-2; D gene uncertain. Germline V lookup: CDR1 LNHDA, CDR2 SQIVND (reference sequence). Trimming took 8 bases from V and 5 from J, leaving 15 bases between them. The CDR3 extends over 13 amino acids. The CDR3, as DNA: TGTGCCAGTGGGCTCGGGGTGGGGTATGGCTACACCTTC. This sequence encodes CASGLGVGYGYTF.

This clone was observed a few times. CDR3 nucleotides: TGTGCCAGCACCGGCGGTTGGGGCTACACCTTC. It yields the protein CASTGGWGYTF. The chain couples TRBV2 to TRBJ1-2; D call uncertain. The CDR3 contains 11 residues. The V gene's germline CDR1 is SNHLY and CDR2 FYNNEI. V dropped 7 bases and J dropped 8 bases, with 11 bases sitting between them.

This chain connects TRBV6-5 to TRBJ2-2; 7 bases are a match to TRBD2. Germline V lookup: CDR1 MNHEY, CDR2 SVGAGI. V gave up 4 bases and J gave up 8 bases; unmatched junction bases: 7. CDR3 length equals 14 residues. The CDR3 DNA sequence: TGTGCCAGCAGTTGGGGACTAACGCGGGGGGAGCTGTTTTTT. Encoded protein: CASSWGLTRGELFF.

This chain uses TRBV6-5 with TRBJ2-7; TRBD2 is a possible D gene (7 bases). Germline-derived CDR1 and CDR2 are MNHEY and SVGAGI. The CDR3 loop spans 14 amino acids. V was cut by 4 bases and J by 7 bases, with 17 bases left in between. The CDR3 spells CASSLGAAGGEQYF. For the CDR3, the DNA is TGTGCCAGCAGTTTGGGGGCCGCCGGGGGGGAGCAGTACTTC.

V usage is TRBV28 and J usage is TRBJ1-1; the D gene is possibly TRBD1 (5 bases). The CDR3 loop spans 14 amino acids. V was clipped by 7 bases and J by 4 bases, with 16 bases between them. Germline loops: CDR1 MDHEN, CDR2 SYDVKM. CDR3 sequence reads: CASNLLGGSTEAFF. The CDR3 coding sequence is TGTGCCAGCAACCTTTTGGGGGGGAGCACTGAAGCTTTCTTT.

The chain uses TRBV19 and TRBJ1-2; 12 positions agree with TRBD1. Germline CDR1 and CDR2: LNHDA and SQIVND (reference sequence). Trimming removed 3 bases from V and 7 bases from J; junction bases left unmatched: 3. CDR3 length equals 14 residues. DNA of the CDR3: TGTGCCAGTAGTATTGGGACAGGGGGCAGTGGCTACACCTTC. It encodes CASSIGTGGSGYTF.

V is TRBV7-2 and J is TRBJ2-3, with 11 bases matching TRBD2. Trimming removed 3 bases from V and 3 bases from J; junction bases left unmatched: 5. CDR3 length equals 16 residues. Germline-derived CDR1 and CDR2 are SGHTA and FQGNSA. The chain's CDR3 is CASSLSLAGGTDTQYF. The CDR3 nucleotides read TGTGCCAGCAGCTTGAGCCTAGCGGGGGGAACAGATACGCAGTATTTT.

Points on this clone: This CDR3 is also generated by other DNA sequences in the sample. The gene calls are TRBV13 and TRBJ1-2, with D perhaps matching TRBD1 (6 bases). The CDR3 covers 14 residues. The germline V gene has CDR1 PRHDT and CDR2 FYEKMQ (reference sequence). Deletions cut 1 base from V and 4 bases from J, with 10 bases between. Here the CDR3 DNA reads TGTGCCAGCAGCTTAGAAGGGGGTTCCTATGGCTACACCTTC. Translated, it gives CASSLEGGSYGYTF.

CDR3 residues: CASSISGGLGMVAKNIQYF. The CDR3 DNA reads as TGTGCCAGTAGTATTTCGGGGGGGCTGGGAATGGTGGCCAAAAACATTCAGTACTTC. V gene TRBV19 combines with J gene TRBJ2-4; 8 bases fit TRBD2. The CDR3 has 19 residues. The V gene end was trimmed by 3 bases and the J gene end by 1 base; junction bases not matched to a gene: 14. The germline V gene encodes CDR1 LNHDA and CDR2 SQIVND (reference sequence).

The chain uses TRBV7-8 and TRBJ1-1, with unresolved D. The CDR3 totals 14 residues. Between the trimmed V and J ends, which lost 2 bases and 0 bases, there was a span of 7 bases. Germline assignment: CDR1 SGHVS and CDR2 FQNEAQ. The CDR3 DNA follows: TGTGCCAGCAGCTTATCGCCAGTGAACACTGAAGCTTTCTTT. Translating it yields CASSLSPVNTEAFF.

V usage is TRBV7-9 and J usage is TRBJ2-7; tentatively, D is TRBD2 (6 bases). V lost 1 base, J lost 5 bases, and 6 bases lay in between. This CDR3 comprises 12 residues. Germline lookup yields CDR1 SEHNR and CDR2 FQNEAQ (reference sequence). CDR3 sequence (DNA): TGTGCCAGCAGCTTAGGGAGGGACGAGCAGTACTTC. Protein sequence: CASSLGRDEQYF.

In DNA form, the CDR3 reads TGTGCCAGCAGCCTGGGGACAGCACGCACAGATACGCAGTATTTT. Its protein is CASSLGTARTDTQYF. The chain is built from TRBV7-2 and TRBJ2-3, with TRBD1 matching 7 bases. After removal of 5 bases from V and 1 base from J, the junction contained 6 bases not matched to a gene. The CDR3 has 15 amino acids. CDR1 is SGHTA, CDR2 FQGNSA, per germline.

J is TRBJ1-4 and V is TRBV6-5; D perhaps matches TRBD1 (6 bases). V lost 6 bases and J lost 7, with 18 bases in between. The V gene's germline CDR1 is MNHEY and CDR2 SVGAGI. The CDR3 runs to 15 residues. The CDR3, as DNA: TGTGCCAGCAGCAGGACAACAGGGTTGGGTGAAAAACTGTTTTTT. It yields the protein CASSRTTGLGEKLFF.

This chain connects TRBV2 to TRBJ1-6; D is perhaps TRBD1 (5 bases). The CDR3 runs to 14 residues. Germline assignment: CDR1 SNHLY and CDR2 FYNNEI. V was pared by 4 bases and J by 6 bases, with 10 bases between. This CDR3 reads CASSGSQGNSPLHF. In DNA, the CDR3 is TGTGCCAGCAGTGGAAGTCAGGGTAATTCACCCCTCCACTTT.